The 8 T cell receptor beta chains listed next were all sequenced from one sample in a study of sequential checkpoint blockade in melanoma. As to treatment: randomized to nivolumab then ipilimumab (arm A) or the reverse (arm B). The method was immunoSEQ multiplex PCR; TCRdb's version includes in-frame clones alone and lacks a portion of them. The data show about 6,100 clones, 48% seen once. The specimen was CD8+ T cells sorted from blood (inferred from file names), collected from a patient given nivolumab and ipilimumab in sequence. The source is a human patient with melanoma. Some clones in this sample may be carry-over from other donors' samples.

The V gene is TRBV28, the J gene TRBJ1-2; possibly TRBD1 for D (5 bases). The CDR3 extends over 15 amino acids. Germline V gene lookup returns CDR1 MDHEN and CDR2 SYDVKM. V was trimmed by 7 bases and J by 2 bases, leaving 17 bases between them. CDR3 nucleotide sequence: TGTGCCAGCATGACCAGGGCCCAGTTAAACTATGGCTACACCTTC. It translates to CASMTRAQLNYGYTF.

V and J are TRBV4-3 and TRBJ2-7, with D uncertain. V was clipped by 0 bases and J by 3 bases, with 15 bases between them. The germline gives CDR1 LGHNA, CDR2 YSLEER. The CDR3 has 16 amino acids. The CDR3, as DNA: TGCGCCAGCAGCCAAGATCGGCGGAATCCCTTCTACGAGCAGTACTTC. This codes for CASSQDRRNPFYEQYF.

The chain couples TRBV5-4 to TRBJ2-7, with D uncertain. V was cut by 0 bases and J by 4 bases, with 8 bases left in between. Germline loops: CDR1 SGHNT, CDR2 YYREEE (reference sequence). The CDR3 contains 13 residues. The CDR3 DNA follows: TGTGCCAGCAGCTTGGGAACCGGGTACGAGCAGTACTTC. Protein product: CASSLGTGYEQYF.

The chain links TRBV30 to TRBJ1-5, with D perhaps matching TRBD1 (5 bases). The germline V gene encodes CDR1 GTSNPN and CDR2 SVGIG (reference sequence). This CDR3 contains 16 residues. Trimming left V 0 bases short and J 0 bases short, with 12 bases between. Here the CDR3 reads CAWSVADSYSNQPQHF. The CDR3 DNA sequence: TGTGCCTGGAGTGTGGCCGACAGTTATAGCAATCAGCCCCAGCATTTT.

The V call is TRBV5-3, the J call TRBJ1-1; D is undetermined. TRBV5-3 is an ORF; its function is uncertain. The CDR3 runs to 13 residues. Deletions cut 9 bases from V and 0 bases from J, with 12 bases between. The CDR3 reads CATRGQMNTEAFF. The CDR3, as DNA: TGTGCCACCCGAGGGCAGATGAACACTGAAGCTTTCTTT.

The chain uses TRBV7-9 and TRBJ2-7, with D tentatively TRBD1 (6 bases). The ends were cut back, 0 bases at V and 0 bases at J, with 12 bases in the middle. There are 16 residues in the CDR3. The germline CDR1 and CDR2 sequences are SEHNR and FQNEAQ (reference sequence). CDR3 nucleotide sequence: TGTGCCAGCAGCTTAGCTTCTACAGGGCCCTCCTACGAGCAGTACTTC. This translates into CASSLASTGPSYEQYF.

With regard to this clone: A far larger clone is off by one base, so a read error is likely. The sample holds other DNA sequences that translate to the same CDR3. This rearrangement joins TRBV13 to TRBJ2-7; a possible D gene is TRBD2 (5 bases). CDR1 and CDR2 (germline): PRHDT, FYEKMQ (reference sequence). The CDR3 is made up of 15 amino acids. V lost 5 bases, J lost 2 bases, and 16 bases lay in between. The CDR3, as DNA: TGTGCCAGCAGCCGGGGAGAGAGCAGTCCCTACGAGCAGTACTTC. It yields the protein CASSRGESSPYEQYF.

The rearrangement uses TRBV11-2 and TRBJ2-1, with a weak D call TRBD2 (6 bases). The CDR3 has 14 residues. The V gene's germline CDR1 is SGHAT and CDR2 FQNNGV. V was trimmed by 4 bases and J by 8 bases, leaving 15 bases between them. In DNA form, the CDR3 reads TGTGCCAGCAGCTCACCGACTAGTTTGGATGAGCAGTTCTTC. It yields the protein CASSSPTSLDEQFF. The full variable domain, rest sourced from reference TRBV11-2 and TRBJ2-1, is EAGVAQSPRYKIIEKRQSVAFWCNPISGHATLYWYQQILGQGPKLLIQFQNNGVVDDSQLPKDRFSAERLKGVDSTLKIQPAKLEDSAVYLCASSSPTSLDEQFFGPGTRLTVL.